This T cell receptor (beta chain) originates from a study of early T cells in non-severe SARS-CoV-2 infection. This clonotype was counted only a few times. Germline CDR1 reads MNHNY; CDR2 reads SVGAGI (reference sequence). Trimming stripped 5 bases from V and 4 bases from J, with 18 bases between. The CDR3 consists of 16 residues. TCRdb recomputed calls from the 5' RACE reads with MiXCR, one row per CDR3 protein. The profile covers roughly 20,000 distinct CDR3 sequences, with less than 5% appearing a single time and approximately 5% taken by the ten largest. This sequence was found in an adult who was a healthcare worker with PCR-confirmed SARS-CoV-2 infection or an uninfected control (not recorded which). This sequence joins TRBV6-6 and TRBJ1-3; D unclear. Sequencing was carried out using whole blood. The CDR3 spells CASSNPGYSAGNTIYF. The CDR3 DNA follows: TGTGCCAGCAGTAACCCGGGCTACTCTGCCGGAAACACCATATATTTT.